The 2 T cell receptor beta chains in this list originate from one sample, sequenced in a study of blood T cells in healthy people across ages. A J-beta primer mix and a sample-barcoded 5' primer were used in a second PCR of about 7 to 11 cycles. TCRdb processed the 5' RACE reads anew with MiXCR; each CDR3 protein has one entry. Among about a million distinct CDR3 sequences, 45% to 60% were seen once, and the ten largest hold around a fifth. Sequencing was performed on blood. The receptors were sampled from a woman aged 55-75 years in good health.

The chain carries TRBV29-1 and TRBJ1-2, with a possible D match to TRBD1 (5 bases). The germline CDR1 and CDR2 sequences are SQVTM and ANQGSEA. Trimming took 1 base from V and 7 from J, leaving 16 bases between them. This CDR3 is 14 amino acids long. As DNA, the CDR3 is TGCAGCGTTGAAGCTGCGGCAGGGACGAGTGGCTACACCTTC. As protein: CSVEAAAGTSGYTF. Looking up the rest from reference TRBV29-1 and TRBJ1-2 gives the full variable domain: SAVISQKPSRDICQRGTSLTIQCQVDSQVTMMFWYRQQPGQSLTLIATANQGSEATYESGFVIDKFPISRPNLTFSTLTVSNMSPEDSSIYLCSVEAAAGTSGYTFGSGTRLTVV.

For the CDR3, the DNA is TGTGCCAACAGCCTGACTAGCGGCCAGACCAATGAGCAGTACTTC. Encoded protein: CANSLTSGQTNEQYF. The chain recombines TRBV12-3 or TRBV12-4 with TRBJ2-7; 9 bases line up with TRBD2. The CDR3 totals 15 residues. J was trimmed by 7 bases and V by 10 bases; bases with no gene match: 17.